The 27 T cell receptor beta chains reported below all come from one sample, sequenced in a study of T cells in Graves' hyperthyroidism and ophthalmopathy. Amplified regions were TCR beta CDR3 sequences from RNA transcripts. HTBI primers were used for first-round RT-PCR of the TCR CDR3. TCRdb analysed the multiplex PCR reads with MiXCR anew, one entry per CDR3 protein. The table includes roughly 380,000 distinct CDR3 sequences, roughly 13% detected once. Sequenced: blood. The receptors were gathered from a man aged 25-45 years with Graves' hyperthyroidism that later progressed to Graves' ophthalmopathy.

This clonotype was counted ten times or more. J is TRBJ2-7 and V is TRBV20-1, with D perhaps matching TRBD1 (6 bases). This CDR3 is 16 amino acids long. The germline gives CDR1 DFQATT, CDR2 SNEGSKA (reference sequence). V was pared by 0 bases and J by 5 bases, with 20 bases between. The CDR3 here is CSARDPSSGVLDEQYF. DNA of the CDR3: TGCAGTGCTAGAGATCCGTCTTCAGGGGTTTTGGACGAGCAGTACTTC.

This clonotype has a handful of counts. The chain joins TRBV9 to TRBJ2-3; 9 bases match TRBD2. Trimming removed 2 bases from V and 4 bases from J; junction bases left unmatched: 14. The CDR3 totals 18 residues. CDR1 is SGDLS, CDR2 YYNGEE, per germline. CDR3 DNA sequence: TGTGCCAGCAGCGTTGGGCAGAAGGGACTAGCTGGGCCAGATACGCAGTATTTT. The encoded protein is CASSVGQKGLAGPDTQYF. The full variable domain, its missing parts supplied by reference TRBV9 and TRBJ2-3, is DSGVTQTPKHLITATGQRVTLRCSPRSGDLSVYWYQQSLDQGLQFLIQYYNGEERAKGNILERFSAQQFPDLHSELNLSSLELGDSALYFCASSVGQKGLAGPDTQYFGPGTRLTVL.

Notes on this clonotype: At one boundary the junction diverges from the germline segment, which might be a read error. V and J are TRBV14 and TRBJ2-1; D gene ambiguous. This CDR3 has 13 amino acids. Looked up from germline, CDR1 is SGHDN and CDR2 is FVKESK. This chain's CDR3 is CASNQAGYNEQFF. The CDR3 DNA reads TGTGCCAGCAACCAAGCTGGATACAATGAGCAGTTCTTC.

At least ten counts were recorded for this clonotype. J is TRBJ1-3 and V is TRBV6-6; no definite D call. Trimming shortened V by 0 bases and J by 3 bases, and 9 bases separated the two germline ends. The CDR3 consists of 15 residues. The germline gives CDR1 MNHNY, CDR2 SVGAGI (reference sequence). The DNA of the CDR3 is TGTGCCAGCAGTTACTCTGCGAGACATGGAAACACCATATATTTT. As protein: CASSYSARHGNTIYF.

This chain links TRBV7-9 with TRBJ2-3; 9 nucleotides align to TRBD1. J lost 2 bases, V lost 5 bases, and 5 bases had no gene match. Germline values: CDR1 SEHNR, CDR2 FQNEAQ (reference sequence). There are 15 residues in the CDR3. The CDR3 DNA is TGTGCCAGCAGCCACCGGGACAGGGCCACAGATACGCAGTATTTT. It codes for CASSHRDRATDTQYF.

This clonotype was counted ten times or more. The V and J genes are TRBV28 and TRBJ2-3; D might be TRBD2 (5 bases). Germline CDR1 MDHEN, CDR2 SYDVKM. Between the trimmed V and J ends, which lost 7 bases and 2 bases, there was a span of 13 bases. The CDR3 runs 14 residues. This CDR3 is CASTPGSPTDTQYF. DNA of the CDR3: TGTGCCAGCACCCCGGGGTCCCCCACAGATACGCAGTATTTT.

This clonotype was detected ten times or more. V usage is TRBV11-3 and J usage is TRBJ2-2; D unclear. The germline V and J ends were trimmed by 0 bases and 6 bases, with 5 bases remaining between them. The germline CDR1 and CDR2 sequences are SGHNT and YENEEA. CDR3 length equals 13 residues. The CDR3 region has the DNA TGTGCCAGCAGCTTAGATCCCCCCGGGGAGCTGTTTTTT. This sequence encodes CASSLDPPGELFF. Supplemented by reference TRBV11-3 and TRBJ2-2, the full variable domain reads EAGVVQSPRYKIIEKKQPVAFWCNPISGHNTLYWYLQNLGQGPELLIRYENEEAVDDSQLPKDRFSAERLKGVDSTLKIQPAELGDSAVYLCASSLDPPGELFFGEGSRLTVL.

This clonotype turned up a few times. The gene calls are TRBV9 and TRBJ2-1; D may be TRBD2 (5 bases). This CDR3 spans 16 amino acids. The ends were cut back, 0 bases at V and 0 bases at J, with 10 bases in the middle. Looked up from germline, CDR1 is SGDLS and CDR2 is YYNGEE. The CDR3 DNA sequence: TGTGCCAGCAGCGTAGGAGCTAGCAGCTCCTACAATGAGCAGTTCTTC. Amino acid sequence: CASSVGASSSYNEQFF.

This clonotype appeared many times. This chain links TRBV5-1 with TRBJ2-2, with D possibly being TRBD1 (5 bases). The CDR3 spans 13 residues. From germline, CDR1 is SGHRS and CDR2 YFSETQ. The V end was cut by 3 bases, the J end by 4 bases, with 7 bases between. CDR3 protein: CASSSQGTGELFF. The DNA of the CDR3 is TGCGCCAGCAGCTCCCAGGGCACCGGGGAGCTGTTTTTT.

This clonotype has more than one count but fewer than ten. A read error is likely, as this CDR3 ends without the conserved phenylalanine or tryptophan. The genes are TRBV12-3 or TRBV12-4 and TRBJ1-2; no reliable D call. Trimming left V 4 bases short and J 4 bases short, with 10 bases between. This CDR3 spans 13 amino acids. CDR3 DNA: TGTGCCAGCAGTTACGATGCCCTCTATGGCTACACCATC. Protein: CASSYDALYGYTI.

The chain carries TRBV9 and TRBJ1-4; 7 bases fit TRBD1. CDR1 and CDR2 (germline): SGDLS, YYNGEE. The J segment lost 1 base and the V segment lost 2 bases, leaving 5 bases of the junction unmatched. The CDR3 has 16 residues. The CDR3 reads CASSVGTAKTNEKLFF. The CDR3 DNA sequence: TGTGCCAGCAGCGTGGGGACAGCGAAAACTAATGAAAAACTGTTTTTT. The variable domain in full, with the rest retrieved from reference TRBV9 and TRBJ1-4, is DSGVTQTPKHLITATGQRVTLRCSPRSGDLSVYWYQQSLDQGLQFLIQYYNGEERAKGNILERFSAQQFPDLHSELNLSSLELGDSALYFCASSVGTAKTNEKLFFGSGTQLSVL.

This chain joins TRBV2 and TRBJ2-1, with unresolved D. The CDR3 consists of 11 residues. Trimming took off 3 bases at V and 7 bases at J, with 4 bases between the two ends. From germline, CDR1 is SNHLY and CDR2 FYNNEI. The CDR3 reads CASSDLNEQFF. The CDR3 coding sequence is TGTGCCAGCAGTGATTTAAATGAGCAGTTCTTC. The variable domain in full, with the rest retrieved from reference TRBV2 and TRBJ2-1, is EPEVTQTPSHQVTQMGQEVILRCVPISNHLYFYWYRQILGQKVEFLVSFYNNEISEKSEIFDDQFSVERPDGSNFTLKIRSTKLEDSAMYFCASSDLNEQFFGPGTRLTVL.

This clonotype was detected ten times or more. This sequence joins TRBV12-3 or TRBV12-4 and TRBJ1-5; possible D gene TRBD1, 5 bases. CDR3 length: 15 amino acids. V gave up 6 bases and J gave up 3 bases, with 15 bases separating them. CDR3 DNA: TGTGCCAGCAGCCTATTCGGACACCACAATCAGCCCCAGCATTTT. It is translated as CASSLFGHHNQPQHF.

This clonotype was detected ten times or more. The chain joins TRBV9 to TRBJ1-1; no reliable D call. CDR1 and CDR2 from the germline V gene are SGDLS and YYNGEE. There are 13 residues in the CDR3. Trimming took off 4 bases at V and 1 base at J, with 8 bases between the two ends. The CDR3 here is CASSRVGNTEAFF. Written as DNA, the CDR3 is TGTGCCAGCAGCAGAGTGGGGAACACTGAAGCTTTCTTT.

The table lists this clonotype with many counts. The chain is built from TRBV7-9 and TRBJ2-3; D remains ambiguous. Germline CDR1 reads SEHNR; CDR2 reads FQNEAQ (reference sequence). V was clipped by 5 bases and J by 1 base, with 22 bases between them. The CDR3 contains 18 residues. Here the CDR3 reads CASSATNPEFTGTDTQYF. For the CDR3, the DNA is TGTGCCAGCAGCGCTACCAATCCCGAATTCACTGGCACAGATACGCAGTATTTT.

This clonotype showed up many times. This chain connects TRBV6-1 to TRBJ2-7; no clear D gene. The CDR3 has 12 residues. Germline CDR1 and CDR2: MNHNS and SASEGT. V lost 6 bases and J lost 5, with 11 bases in between. The CDR3 loop reads CASRVGGHEQYF. CDR3 DNA sequence: TGTGCCAGCAGGGTGGGCGGTCACGAGCAGTACTTC.

This clonotype was seen many times. Here the CDR3 reads CASSPVGVIIQETQYF. CDR3 coding DNA: TGTGCCAGCTCACCAGTCGGGGTCATTATTCAAGAGACCCAGTACTTC. The chain has TRBV18 and TRBJ2-5; the D gene is possibly TRBD2 (5 bases). The CDR3 spans 16 residues. Trimming shortened V by 2 bases and J by 2 bases, and 15 bases separated the two germline ends. The V gene's germline CDR1 is KGHSH and CDR2 LQKENI. The whole variable domain, remainder taken from reference TRBV18 and TRBJ2-5, is NAGVMQNPRHLVRRRGQEARLRCSPMKGHSHVYWYRQLPEEGLKFMVYLQKENIIDESGMPKERFSAEFPKEGPSILRIQQVVRGDSAAYFCASSPVGVIIQETQYFGPGTRLLVL.

This clonotype was recorded a few times. This sequence joins TRBV6-4 and TRBJ1-5; 8 bases agree with TRBD1. CDR1 and CDR2 from the germline V gene are MRHNA and SNTAGT. V lost 8 bases and J lost 5; bases outside the gene matches: 8. There are 14 residues in the CDR3. The CDR3 sequence: CASAGQGTDQPQHF. In DNA, the CDR3 is TGTGCCAGCGCCGGACAGGGTACAGATCAGCCCCAGCATTTT.

This clonotype was counted only a few times. The chain is built from TRBV4-1 and TRBJ1-5; tentatively, D is TRBD1 (6 bases). This CDR3 comprises 16 residues. V lost 0 bases, J lost 3 bases, and 12 bases lay in between. CDR1 and CDR2 from the germline V gene are MGHRA and YSYEKL. The CDR3 loop is CASSQETGIHNQPQHF. DNA of the CDR3: TGCGCCAGCAGCCAAGAAACAGGGATACACAATCAGCCCCAGCATTTT.

The rearrangement links TRBV30 to TRBJ2-7; a weak D match, TRBD2 (7 bases). Germline V CDR1 and CDR2: GTSNPN, SVGIG (reference sequence). Trimming removed 3 bases at V and 2 bases at J, with 11 bases between. The CDR3 is 13 amino acids. CDR3 nucleotide sequence: TGTGCCTGGAGGGTGGGGGGGCCCTACGAGCAGTACTTC. Protein sequence: CAWRVGGPYEQYF.

The table lists this clonotype with many counts. The J gene is TRBJ2-3, the V gene TRBV5-5; 9 bases agree with TRBD1. The V gene end was trimmed by 4 bases and the J gene end by 4 bases; junction bases not matched to a gene: 4. CDR1 is SGHKS, CDR2 YYEKEE, per germline (reference sequence). The CDR3 length is 14 residues. The DNA for the CDR3 is TGTGCCAGCAGCAGCACAGGGGGCGCAGATACGCAGTATTTT. Translated, it gives CASSSTGGADTQYF.

This clonotype appeared a few times. The chain couples TRBV6-9 to TRBJ1-2; 7 bases match TRBD1. The germline V gene has CDR1 MNHGY and CDR2 SVAAGI. The CDR3 totals 13 residues. V gave up 4 bases and J gave up 4 bases; unmatched junction bases: 3. The CDR3 protein is CASSSGDSYGYTF. The CDR3 nucleotides read TGTGCCAGCAGTTCCGGGGACAGCTATGGCTACACCTTC.

This clonotype occurred many times. The rearrangement links TRBV18 to TRBJ2-5; 10 nucleotides match TRBD2. CDR1 KGHSH and CDR2 LQKENI come from the germline V gene. With 4 bases clipped from V and 1 base from J, the junction kept 3 bases outside the gene matches. This CDR3 comprises 15 residues. This chain's CDR3 is CASSLWTSGQETQYF. In DNA, the CDR3 is TGTGCCAGCTCACTCTGGACTAGCGGCCAAGAGACCCAGTACTTC.

This clonotype came up many times. V gene TRBV3-1 combines with J gene TRBJ1-2; D perhaps matches TRBD1 (5 bases). CDR3 length: 14 residues. V lost 4 bases and J lost 3, with 12 bases in between. The germline V gene has CDR1 LGHDT and CDR2 YNNKEL (reference sequence). The CDR3 loop is CASSPSGPDYGYTF. The CDR3 bases are TGTGCCAGCAGCCCGTCGGGACCGGACTATGGCTACACCTTC.

This chain links TRBV28 with TRBJ2-3; no firm D call. Germline assignment: CDR1 MDHEN and CDR2 SYDVKM. The CDR3 is 15 amino acids. The ends were cut back, 7 bases at V and 2 bases at J, with 16 bases in the middle. CDR3 nucleotide sequence: TGTGCCAGCACACGGAGAGGAAGGGTCACAGATACGCAGTATTTT. Translating it yields CASTRRGRVTDTQYF.

Only a few counts were recorded for this clonotype. The rearrangement uses TRBV20-1 and TRBJ1-3; perhaps TRBD1 as D (6 bases). CDR1 is DFQATT, CDR2 SNEGSKA, per germline (reference sequence). The V gene lost 0 bases and the J gene lost 8 bases, with 11 bases spanning the gap. The CDR3 runs to 13 residues. CDR3: CSARDPGADTIYF. The CDR3 DNA sequence: TGCAGTGCTAGAGACCCAGGGGCAGACACCATATATTTT.

A note on this clonotype: The CDR3 ends on some other residue instead of the conserved phenylalanine or tryptophan, so this is likely a read error. V usage is TRBV2 and J usage is TRBJ1-4, with a possible D match to TRBD1 (6 bases). This CDR3 is built from 15 residues. Per germline, CDR1 SNHLY and CDR2 FYNNEI. V was pared by 4 bases and J by 3 bases, with 12 bases between. The DNA for the CDR3 is TGTGCCAGCAGTGTGCGGGGGGCGTCTAATGAAAAACTGTTTTCT. Its protein product is CASSVRGASNEKLFS.